Included here is one T cell receptor beta chain sequence, with context. Its specific antigen is unknown. No base qualities exist here, and no much larger clone lies one base off it. The entry originates in a study of T cell responses to AZD1222 COVID-19 vaccine (dated by TCRdb to the early 2020s). Regarding the study in general: AZD1222 recipients given second doses at about 4 weeks or at about 12 weeks were pooled, since spike-specific TCR depth and breadth were not found to differ between the two schedules. A total of about 250 trial participants underwent TCR sequencing, of whom 207 had received two doses of AZD1222 and some 26 had received two doses of the MenACWY control vaccine. Trial participants were enrolled by age into subgroups of 18-55, 56-69 and 70-plus years, and around 150, 29 and 61 TCR-sequenced participants, respectively, were included in these subgroups.

The CDR3 regions of human TCRbeta chains were analyzed by immunosequencing. As for the original processing: Repertoire TCRs were checked for matches against a reference library of SARS-CoV-2-specific TCRs that had been generated using the MIRA antigen-specificity platform. Breadth was defined as the fraction of unique TCRs that were SARS-CoV-2-associated. Depth was defined as the fraction of total T cells that were SARS-CoV-2-associated. Using the MIRA data, each spike-specific TCR was mapped to the spike region that the TCR reacts to and placed in a CD4 or CD8 class. Log10-transformed breadth and depth values were compared by one-way ANOVA with Sidak's multiple comparisons tests. TCRdb retrieved this table from immuneACCESS and kept in-frame rearrangements only. Not all clones are present; in checked studies, unresolved V genes account for under half, and no reason is known for the remainder. V and J calls and clone size are those listed in that table; D and trimming were worked out from the DNA. Across this sample there are roughly 160,000 clones, with 80% to 90% seen only once. Roughly 6.9% of the sample lies in the top ten.

What the research found in general, with its limitations: Conclusions about previously exposed vaccinees are limited because only six or seven AZD1222 recipients were SARS-CoV-2 seropositive at baseline. Because no day 14 peak-response samples were available, the repertoires could be characterized only after the peak T cell response. In the small 56-69-year group, the increase in depth fell short of significance, most likely because of low power. A significant rise in spike-specific TCR breadth and depth was observed after two AZD1222 doses relative to day 0 and relative to MenACWY recipients. Nearly half of unique spike-specific TCRs reportedly recognized epitopes outside regions mutated in the B.1.351 and B.1.1.7 variants. Participants were mostly white British and included more females than males, and it was suggested by the authors that clonal diversity may have been underestimated. Vaccine-associated CD4 TCRs spanned the whole spike protein, with dominant responses in regions 160-218 and 743-854.

The time point label on this specimen signifies: baseline before first vaccination. The vaccinee samples were drawn from two UK trials, COV001 and COV002, one of which was a single-blind randomized controlled phase 2/3 trial testing AZD1222 (ChAdOx1 nCoV-19) in healthy adults. For TCRbeta chain sequencing, PBMC samples from trial participants were taken at day 0 and at day 28 after the second dose. From the germline V gene, CDR1 is MNHNS and CDR2 is SASEGT. The V and J ends are trimmed by 2 bases and 1 base, leaving 12 bases between them. Measured from the cysteine to the phenylalanine, the CDR3 is 16 residues long. The entry retains the CDR3 DNA only, 48 bases that are in frame from base 1.

This TCR was sampled from an adult in good health. Sequenced material: peripheral blood, taken on day 0 of AZD1222 vaccination. Recombination connected TRBV6-1 to TRBJ1-5; the D gene is perhaps TRBD1, from 6 matching bases. Here is the DNA: TGTGCCAGCAGTGAACAGGGGCAGGGCAGCAATCAGCCCCAGCATTTT. Translation gives CASSEQGQGSNQPQHF.